Reported below is one TCR beta chain. Its matching antigen is unknown. The sample comes from a study of CD8+CD57+ T cells in acquired aplastic anemia. Sequenced patients had shown CD8+CD57+ cell expansion by flow cytometry. Study findings and constraints: Patients and controls had in common 25 to 30 CD8+ CDR3 sequences. With respect to CD8+ Simpson's diversity, patients and controls did not differ significantly.

J was trimmed by 6 bases and V by 3 bases; bases with no gene match: 16. Germline V gene lookup returns CDR1 MNHEY and CDR2 SVGAGI. This CDR3 is 17 amino acids long. Profiles of TCR beta VDJ and CDR3 were generated from a genomic DNA template. TCRdb analysed the reads with MiXCR anew, one entry per CDR3 protein. This table holds about 270,000 distinct CDR3 sequences, roughly 82% found once. The chain has TRBV6-5 and TRBJ2-7; TRBD1 agrees at 8 bases. The sample consisted of sorted CD4+, CD8+, or CD8+CD57+ T cells (not recorded which) from PBMCs. The receptor was isolated from a human donor with aplastic anemia. CDR3 sequence: CASSYSLGQANLAEQYV. As DNA, the CDR3 is TGTGCCAGCAGTTATTCACTGGGACAGGCGAACCTGGCCGAGCAGTACGTC.